This is a list of T cell receptor beta chains from one sample in a study of spatial heterogeneity in lung cancer. TCRdb itself ran the 5' RACE reads through MiXCR, one entry per CDR3 protein. The top ten clones hold more than 20% of a sample with under 35,000 distinct CDR3 sequences, 5% to 5.5% of them seen once. This specimen was PBMCs, taken at follow-up. The receptors derive from a female donor with early-stage non-small cell lung cancer. Both conserved end residues are part of each CDR3. Each record gives: V gene, J gene, CDR3 protein.

TRBV12-3/TRBV12-4	TRBJ2-3	CATGGSTDTQYF
TRBV7-9	TRBJ1-2	CASSGGTENYGYTF
TRBV7-3	TRBJ1-4	CASSFFPEANEKLFF
TRBV3-1	TRBJ2-1	CASSQDRGGDYNEQFF
TRBV6-2/TRBV6-3	TRBJ1-1	CASIDRLNTEAFF
TRBV28	TRBJ2-7	CASSGGPEQYF
TRBV7-2	TRBJ2-7	CASSLGTPGSGEYF
TRBV15	TRBJ2-3	CATSREGESTDTQYF
TRBV20-1	TRBJ1-2	CSAPRLGAGYGYTF
TRBV18	TRBJ2-5	CASSPREHRGTQYF
TRBV3-1	TRBJ2-3	CASTRPGGTPRTDTQYF
TRBV6-2/TRBV6-3	TRBJ2-3	CASSYRGTDTQYF
TRBV20-1	TRBJ2-7	CSAMSGSEYSYEQYF